These T cell receptor beta chains were read from a single sample in a study of chemoradiotherapy in HPV16-positive cancers. Sequencing was performed with immunoSEQ multiplex PCR; in TCRdb, only in-frame clones are kept and a portion is missing. The profile shows some 34,000 clones, 92% of them singletons. Specimen: blood, collected from a patient who underwent chemoradiotherapy. The receptor set was obtained from a human donor with HPV-associated anogenital cancer. CDR3s include the opening cysteine and the closing phenylalanine or tryptophan. The D gene is left open where the match is weak. The size field is filled for only some rows; it gives once, few, many or a size class.

v_call: TRBV2; d_call: TRBD2; j_call: TRBJ2-5; clone_size: -; cdr3_aa: CASSSSGQETQYF; cdr3_nt: TGTGCCAGCAGTTCTAGCGGACAAGAGACCCAGTACTTC
v_call: TRBV6-5; d_call: -; j_call: TRBJ1-4; clone_size: -; cdr3_aa: CASSYSQGIREKLFF; cdr3_nt: TGTGCCAGCAGTTACTCCCAGGGAATCAGGGAAAAACTGTTTTTT
v_call: TRBV5-6; d_call: -; j_call: TRBJ2-7; clone_size: -; cdr3_aa: CASSLLGTWSYSYEQYF; cdr3_nt: TGTGCCAGCAGCTTGCTGGGGACTTGGTCCTACTCCTACGAGCAGTACTTC
v_call: TRBV4-1; d_call: -; j_call: TRBJ2-3; clone_size: once; cdr3_aa: CASSHQALRRGFSDTQYF; cdr3_nt: TGCGCCAGCAGCCATCAGGCATTGCGGCGGGGTTTCTCAGATACGCAGTATTTT
v_call: TRBV21-1; d_call: -; j_call: TRBJ2-3; clone_size: -; cdr3_aa: CASSKRGTSGGTDTQYF; cdr3_nt: TGTGCCAGCAGCAAACGTGGGACTAGCGGGGGCACAGATACGCAGTATTTT
v_call: TRBV14; d_call: -; j_call: TRBJ1-1; clone_size: -; cdr3_aa: CASSIGGNTEAFF; cdr3_nt: TGTGCCAGCAGCATAGGGGGGAACACTGAAGCTTTCTTT
v_call: TRBV6-4; d_call: -; j_call: TRBJ1-6; clone_size: few; cdr3_aa: CASSERDHANSPLHF; cdr3_nt: TGTGCCAGCAGTGAACGTGACCATGCCAATTCACCCCTCCACTTT
v_call: TRBV4-1; d_call: -; j_call: TRBJ1-3; clone_size: -; cdr3_aa: CASSPTGSSGNTIYF; cdr3_nt: TGCGCCAGCAGCCCCACCGGAAGCTCTGGAAACACCATATATTTT
v_call: TRBV29-1; d_call: TRBD1; j_call: TRBJ1-6; clone_size: -; cdr3_aa: CSASTGEELTLHF; cdr3_nt: TGCAGCGCGTCGACAGGGGAGGAGTTGACCCTCCACTTT
v_call: TRBV19; d_call: -; j_call: TRBJ1-5; clone_size: -; cdr3_aa: CASSILPGGGIQPQHF; cdr3_nt: TGTGCCAGTAGTATTCTACCAGGCGGGGGGATCCAGCCCCAGCATTTT
v_call: TRBV7-7; d_call: TRBD1; j_call: TRBJ2-7; clone_size: -; cdr3_aa: CASSSDREHEQYF; cdr3_nt: TGTGCTAGCAGCTCGGACAGGGAACACGAGCAGTACTTC
v_call: TRBV11-2; d_call: -; j_call: TRBJ1-5; clone_size: -; cdr3_aa: CASSRHNITALGPPQHF; cdr3_nt: TGTGCCAGCAGCCGTCATAATATAACCGCGCTGGGTCCGCCCCAGCATTTT